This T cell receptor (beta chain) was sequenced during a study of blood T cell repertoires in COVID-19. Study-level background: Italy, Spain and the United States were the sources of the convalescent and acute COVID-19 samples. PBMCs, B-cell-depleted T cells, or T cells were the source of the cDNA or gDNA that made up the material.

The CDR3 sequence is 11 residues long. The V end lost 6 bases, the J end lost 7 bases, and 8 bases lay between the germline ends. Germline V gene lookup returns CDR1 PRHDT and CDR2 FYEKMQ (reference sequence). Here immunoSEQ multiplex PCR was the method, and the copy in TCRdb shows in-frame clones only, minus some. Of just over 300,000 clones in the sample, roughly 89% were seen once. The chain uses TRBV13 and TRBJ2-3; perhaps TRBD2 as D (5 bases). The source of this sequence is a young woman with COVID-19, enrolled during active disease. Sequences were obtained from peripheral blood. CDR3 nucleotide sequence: TGTGCCAGCAGTCGGGATCATACGCAGTATTTT. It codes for CASSRDHTQYF.